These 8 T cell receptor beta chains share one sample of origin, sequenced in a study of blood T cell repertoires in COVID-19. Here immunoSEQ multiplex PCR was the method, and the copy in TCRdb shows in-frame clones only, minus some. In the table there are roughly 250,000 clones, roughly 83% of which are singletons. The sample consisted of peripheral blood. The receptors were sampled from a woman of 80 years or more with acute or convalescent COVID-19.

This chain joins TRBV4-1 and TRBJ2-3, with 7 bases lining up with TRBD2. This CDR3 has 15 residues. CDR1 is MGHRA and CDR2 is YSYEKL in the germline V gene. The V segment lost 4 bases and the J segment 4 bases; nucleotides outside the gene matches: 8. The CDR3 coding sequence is TGCGCCAGCAGCCGACCTAGCGGATCGTCAGATACGCAGTATTTT. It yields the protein CASSRPSGSSDTQYF.

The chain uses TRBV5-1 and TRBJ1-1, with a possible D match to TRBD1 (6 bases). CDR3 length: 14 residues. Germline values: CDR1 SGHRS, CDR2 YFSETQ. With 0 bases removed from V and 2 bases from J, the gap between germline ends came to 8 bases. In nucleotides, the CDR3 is TGCGCCAGCAGCTTGGGGACAGTCAACACTGAAGCTTTCTTT. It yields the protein CASSLGTVNTEAFF.

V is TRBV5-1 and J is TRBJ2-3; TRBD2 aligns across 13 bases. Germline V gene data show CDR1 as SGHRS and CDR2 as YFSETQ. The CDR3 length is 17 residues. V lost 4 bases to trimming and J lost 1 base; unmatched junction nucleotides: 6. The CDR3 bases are TGCGCCAGCAGCCTAGGACTAGCGGGGGCCCGCACAGATACGCAGTATTTT. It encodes CASSLGLAGARTDTQYF. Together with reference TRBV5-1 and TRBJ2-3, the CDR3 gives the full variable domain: KAGVTQTPRYLIKTRGQQVTLSCSPISGHRSVSWYQQTPGQGLQFLFEYFSETQRNKGNFPGRFSGRQFSNSRSEMNVSTLELGDSALYLCASSLGLAGARTDTQYFGPGTRLTVL.

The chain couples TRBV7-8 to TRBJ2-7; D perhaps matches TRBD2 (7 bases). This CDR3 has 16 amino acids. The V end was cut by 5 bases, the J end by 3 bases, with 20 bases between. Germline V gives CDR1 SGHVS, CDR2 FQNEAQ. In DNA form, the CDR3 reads TGTGCCAGCAGCACCGGGGGAGGGGGTAACTTCTACGAGCAGTACTTC. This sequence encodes CASSTGGGGNFYEQYF.

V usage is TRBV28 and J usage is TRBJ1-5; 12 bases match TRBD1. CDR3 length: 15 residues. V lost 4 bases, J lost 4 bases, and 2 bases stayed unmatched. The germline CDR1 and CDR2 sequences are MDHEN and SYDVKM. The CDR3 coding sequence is TGTGCCAGCAGTTCGGGACAGGGGGCGAATCAGCCCCAGCATTTT. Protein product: CASSSGQGANQPQHF.

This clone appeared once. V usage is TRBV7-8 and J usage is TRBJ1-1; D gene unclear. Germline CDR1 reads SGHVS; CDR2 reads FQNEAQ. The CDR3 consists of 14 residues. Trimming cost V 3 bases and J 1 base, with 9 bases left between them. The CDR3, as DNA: TGTGCCAGCAGCTTGAGGTCCGAGAACACTGAAGCTTTCTTT. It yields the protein CASSLRSENTEAFF.

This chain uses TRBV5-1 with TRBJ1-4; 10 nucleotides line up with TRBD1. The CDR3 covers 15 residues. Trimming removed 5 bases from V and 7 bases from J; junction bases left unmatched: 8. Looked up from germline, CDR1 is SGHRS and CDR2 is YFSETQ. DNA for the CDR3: TGCGCCAGCAGGTTAGAGGGACAGGGGACTGAAAAACTGTTTTTT. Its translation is CASRLEGQGTEKLFF.

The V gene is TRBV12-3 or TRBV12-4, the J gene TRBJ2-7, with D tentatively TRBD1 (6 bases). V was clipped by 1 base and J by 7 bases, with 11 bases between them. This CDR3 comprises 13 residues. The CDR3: CASSLGPGVEQYF. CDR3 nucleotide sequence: TGTGCCAGCAGTTTAGGGCCAGGGGTTGAGCAGTACTTC.